The source of this T cell receptor beta chain is a study of Graves' ophthalmopathy and Graves' hyperthyroidism. Regarding the study as a whole: Ophthalmopathy cases were distinguished from stable hyperthyroidism by a 13-signature model, reaching just over 85% sensitivity and about 81% specificity. The blood repertoire also included most expanded thyroid clonotypes above 0.001 frequency.

TCR beta CDR3 regions were amplified from RNA transcripts. The first round was an RT-PCR with HTBI primers, and the second round was a multiplex PCR. TCRdb itself ran the multiplex PCR reads through MiXCR, one entry per CDR3 protein. The sample lists hundreds of thousands of distinct CDR3 sequences, 20% to 25% seen once, with under 3% in the top ten. Germline V gene data show CDR1 as MDHEN and CDR2 as SYDVKM. The CDR3 loop spans 14 amino acids. V was shortened by 5 bases and J by 4 bases, with 14 bases between the two germline ends. Stable hyperthyroidism denotes an absence of ophthalmopathy throughout 18 months of follow-up. This clonotype showed up many times. Its specificity is not known.

The sequenced sample consisted of peripheral blood. The sequence was collected from a woman between 18 and 29 years old with stable Graves' hyperthyroidism. The rearrangement uses TRBV28 and TRBJ1-1, with D unclear. CDR3 region: CASSEVPLATEAFF. The CDR3 DNA is TGTGCCAGCAGTGAGGTGCCCCTGGCCACTGAAGCTTTCTTT.